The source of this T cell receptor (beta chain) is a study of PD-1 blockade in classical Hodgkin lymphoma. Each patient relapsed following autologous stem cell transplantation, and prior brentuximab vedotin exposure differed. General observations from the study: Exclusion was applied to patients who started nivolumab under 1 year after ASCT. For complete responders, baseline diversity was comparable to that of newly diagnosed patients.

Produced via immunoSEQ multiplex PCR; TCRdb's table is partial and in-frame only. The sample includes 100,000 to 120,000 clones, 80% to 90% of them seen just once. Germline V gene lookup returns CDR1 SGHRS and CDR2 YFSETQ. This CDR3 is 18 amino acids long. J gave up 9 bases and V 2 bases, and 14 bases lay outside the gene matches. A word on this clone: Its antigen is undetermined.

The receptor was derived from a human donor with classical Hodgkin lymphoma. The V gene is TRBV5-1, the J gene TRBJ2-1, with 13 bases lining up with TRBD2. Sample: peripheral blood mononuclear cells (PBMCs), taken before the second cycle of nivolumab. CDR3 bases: TGCGCCAGCAGCTTCGAGGGACTAGCGGGACTTATTCCGTTTGAGCAGTTCTTC. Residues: CASSFEGLAGLIPFEQFF.